These 8 T cell receptor beta chains originate from one sample sequenced in a study of CD8 T cells in ankylosing spondylitis. MiXCR, run by TCRdb on the 5' RACE reads, gives a single entry per CDR3 protein. The repertoire holds about 220,000 distinct CDR3 sequences, with roughly a tenth as singletons. Sequencing was carried out using blood, either unsorted or a sorted T cell fraction (not recorded which). These receptors were obtained from a male donor with ankylosing spondylitis or in good health (not recorded which).

In this sample, this clonotype turned up many times. The chain has TRBV7-2 and TRBJ2-1; 8 bases are shared with TRBD2. The length of the CDR3 is 15 residues. CDR1 and CDR2 from the germline V gene are SGHTA and FQGNSA. With V trimmed by 3 bases and J by 2 bases, 3 bases remained unmatched. Here the CDR3 reads CASSFSGGPYNEQFF. The CDR3 region has the DNA TGTGCCAGCAGCTTCAGCGGGGGCCCCTACAATGAGCAGTTCTTC.

The sample holds many counts of this clonotype. The rearrangement joins TRBV11-1 to TRBJ2-1; 14 nucleotides align to TRBD2. This CDR3 has 18 amino acids. Per germline, CDR1 SGHAT and CDR2 FQDESV (reference sequence). The trim removed 1 base at V and 4 bases at J, leaving 6 bases unmatched. Written as DNA, the CDR3 is TGTGCCAGCAGCTTAGGGGGGACTAGCGGGGGACTTTACAATGAGCAGTTCTTC. The encoded protein is CASSLGGTSGGLYNEQFF.

This clonotype was detected ten times or more. The chain carries TRBV5-6 and TRBJ2-7, with TRBD2 as a possible D gene (6 bases). The V end was cut by 4 bases, the J end by 7 bases, with 15 bases between. The CDR3 spans 13 residues. Germline loops: CDR1 SGHDT, CDR2 YYEEEE. The CDR3, as DNA: TGTGCCAGCAGCATCGGGACTCTTTGGGAGCAGTACTTC. This gives the protein CASSIGTLWEQYF.

This clonotype was counted between two and nine times. This chain uses TRBV11-2 with TRBJ2-3; 9 bases line up with TRBD2. In germline, CDR1 is SGHAT, CDR2 FQNNGV. CDR3 length equals 17 residues. The junction had 7 bases not matched to a gene; V was cut back by 0 bases and J by 3 bases. This CDR3 is CASSLDLAGASTDTQYF. Here the CDR3 DNA reads TGTGCCAGCAGCTTAGATTTAGCGGGGGCGAGTACAGATACGCAGTATTTT.

This clonotype was counted many times. V gene TRBV9 combines with J gene TRBJ1-1; D not resolved. V was trimmed by 3 bases and J by 5 bases, leaving 14 bases between them. Germline lookup yields CDR1 SGDLS and CDR2 YYNGEE. The CDR3 consists of 14 residues. CDR3 DNA sequence: TGTGCCAGCAGCGCGGAGGCAGGAATTACTGAAGCTTTCTTT. Amino acids: CASSAEAGITEAFF. The full variable domain, its missing parts supplied by reference TRBV9 and TRBJ1-1, is DSGVTQTPKHLITATGQRVTLRCSPRSGDLSVYWYQQSLDQGLQFLIQYYNGEERAKGNILERFSAQQFPDLHSELNLSSLELGDSALYFCASSAEAGITEAFFGQGTRLTVV.

This clonotype was counted many times. This rearrangement joins TRBV20-1 to TRBJ2-5; no firm D call. Trimming took 5 bases from V and 3 from J, leaving 10 bases between them. The CDR3 has 12 amino acids. The germline V gene has CDR1 DFQATT and CDR2 SNEGSKA (reference sequence). The CDR3 is CSAGTAKETQYF. CDR3 DNA sequence: TGCAGTGCTGGTACAGCAAAAGAGACCCAGTACTTC.

In its sample, this clonotype was seen many times. V and J are TRBV5-1 and TRBJ2-1; possible D gene TRBD1, 6 bases. Germline loops: CDR1 SGHRS, CDR2 YFSETQ. V lost 6 bases and J lost 4, with 14 bases in between. The CDR3 is made up of 14 amino acids. The CDR3 loop reads CASMVGQSYNEQFF. The DNA for the CDR3 is TGCGCCAGCATGGTAGGACAGTCTTACAATGAGCAGTTCTTC. The variable domain in full, completed from reference TRBV5-1 and TRBJ2-1, reads KAGVTQTPRYLIKTRGQQVTLSCSPISGHRSVSWYQQTPGQGLQFLFEYFSETQRNKGNFPGRFSGRQFSNSRSEMNVSTLELGDSALYLCASMVGQSYNEQFFGPGTRLTVL.

The J gene is TRBJ2-1, the V gene TRBV7-8; TRBD2 agrees at 11 bases. The V and J ends lost 1 base and 4 bases, in that order; junction bases with no gene match: 3. Germline CDR1 reads SGHVS; CDR2 reads FQNEAQ. This CDR3 has 16 residues. This CDR3 reads CASSLVSGGAYNEQFF. CDR3 sequence (DNA): TGTGCCAGCAGCTTAGTTAGCGGGGGGGCTTACAATGAGCAGTTCTTC.